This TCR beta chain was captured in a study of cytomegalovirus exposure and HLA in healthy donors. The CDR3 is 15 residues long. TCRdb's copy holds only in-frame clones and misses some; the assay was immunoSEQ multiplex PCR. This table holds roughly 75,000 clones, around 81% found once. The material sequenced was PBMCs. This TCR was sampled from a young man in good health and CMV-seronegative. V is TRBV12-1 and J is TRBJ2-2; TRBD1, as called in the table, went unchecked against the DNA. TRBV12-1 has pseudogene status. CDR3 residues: CASSSEQLNTGELFF. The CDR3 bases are TGTGCCAGCAGCTCTGAACAGCTGAACACCGGGGAGCTGTTTTTT.